This TCR beta chain was sequenced for a study of cytomegalovirus exposure and HLA in healthy donors. Remarks on this clone: Antigen unknown.

The V segment lost 3 bases and the J segment 4 bases; nucleotides outside the gene matches: 4. This CDR3 region has 15 residues. Germline V gene data show CDR1 as SGHAT and CDR2 as FQNNGV. With 60 Vbeta and 13 Jbeta primers, the PCR was carried out. The assay was immunoSEQ multiplex PCR, and TCRdb's table has in-frame clones only and misses some. This sample has more than 150,000 clones, with 70% to 90% found just once. Study-level points and caveats: Fewer N-insertions than the roughly 670-donor mean were reportedly shown by an Asian-associated ancestry cluster in a later analysis. The investigators catalogued 164 TCR beta chains as cytomegalovirus-associated.

Sequenced sample: PBMCs. The chain links TRBV11-2 to TRBJ2-3; TRBD2 agrees at 10 bases. The TCR comes from a woman aged 25 to 39 in good health and CMV-seronegative. Here the CDR3 DNA reads TGTGCCAGCAGCTTCCTAGCGGGGGATTCAGATACGCAGTATTTT. This translates into CASSFLAGDSDTQYF.